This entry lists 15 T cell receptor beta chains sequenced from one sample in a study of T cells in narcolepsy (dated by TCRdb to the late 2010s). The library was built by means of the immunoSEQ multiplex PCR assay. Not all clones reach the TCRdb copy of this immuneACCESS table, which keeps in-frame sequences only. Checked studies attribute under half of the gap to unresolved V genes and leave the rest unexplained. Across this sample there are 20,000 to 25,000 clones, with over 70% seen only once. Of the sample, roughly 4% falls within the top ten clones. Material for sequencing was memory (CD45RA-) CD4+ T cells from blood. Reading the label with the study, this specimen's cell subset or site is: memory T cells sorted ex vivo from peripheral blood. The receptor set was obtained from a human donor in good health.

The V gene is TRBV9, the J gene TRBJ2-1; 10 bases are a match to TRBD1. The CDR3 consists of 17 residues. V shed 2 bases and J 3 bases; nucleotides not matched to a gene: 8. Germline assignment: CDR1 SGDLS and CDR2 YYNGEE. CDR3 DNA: TGTGCCAGCAGCGTTGATCCGGGACAGGGGATCTACAATGAGCAGTTCTTC. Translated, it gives CASSVDPGQGIYNEQFF. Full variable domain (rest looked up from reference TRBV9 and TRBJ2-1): DSGVTQTPKHLITATGQRVTLRCSPRSGDLSVYWYQQSLDQGLQFLIQYYNGEERAKGNILERFSAQQFPDLHSELNLSSLELGDSALYFCASSVDPGQGIYNEQFFGPGTRLTVL.

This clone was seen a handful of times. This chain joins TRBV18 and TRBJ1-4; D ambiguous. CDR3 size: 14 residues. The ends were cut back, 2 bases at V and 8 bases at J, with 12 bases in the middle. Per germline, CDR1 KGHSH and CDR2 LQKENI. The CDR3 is CASSPVFNSEKLFF. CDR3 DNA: TGTGCCAGCTCACCAGTTTTTAATTCCGAAAAACTGTTTTTT.

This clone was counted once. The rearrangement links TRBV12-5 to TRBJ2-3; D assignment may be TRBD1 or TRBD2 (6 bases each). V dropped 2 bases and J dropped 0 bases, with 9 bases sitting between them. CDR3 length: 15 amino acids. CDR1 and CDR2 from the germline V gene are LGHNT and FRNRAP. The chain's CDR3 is CASGLKGGSTDTQYF. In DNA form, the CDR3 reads TGTGCTAGTGGTTTGAAGGGGGGAAGCACAGATACGCAGTATTTT.

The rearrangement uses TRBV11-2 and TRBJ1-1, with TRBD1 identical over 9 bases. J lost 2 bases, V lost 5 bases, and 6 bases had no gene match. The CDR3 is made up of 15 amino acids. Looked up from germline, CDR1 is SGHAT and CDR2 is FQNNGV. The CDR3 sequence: CASSTRTGVNTEAFF. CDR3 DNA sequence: TGTGCCAGCAGCACTAGGACAGGGGTAAACACTGAAGCTTTCTTT. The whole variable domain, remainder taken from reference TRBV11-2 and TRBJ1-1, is EAGVAQSPRYKIIEKRQSVAFWCNPISGHATLYWYQQILGQGPKLLIQFQNNGVVDDSQLPKDRFSAERLKGVDSTLKIQPAKLEDSAVYLCASSTRTGVNTEAFFGQGTRLTVV.

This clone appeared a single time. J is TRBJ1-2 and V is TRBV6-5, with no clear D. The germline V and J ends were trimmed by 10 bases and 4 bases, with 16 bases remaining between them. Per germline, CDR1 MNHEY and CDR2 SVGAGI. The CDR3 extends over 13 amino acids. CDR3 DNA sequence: TGTGCCACCCCAAGTCACAGTACCTATGGCTACACCTTC. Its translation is CATPSHSTYGYTF.

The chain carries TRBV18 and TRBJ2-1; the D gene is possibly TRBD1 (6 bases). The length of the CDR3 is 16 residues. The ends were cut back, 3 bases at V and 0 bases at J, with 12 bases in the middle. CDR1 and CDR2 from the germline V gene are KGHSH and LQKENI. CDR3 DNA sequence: TGTGCCAGCTCACCCGGACAGACCCTCTCCTACAATGAGCAGTTCTTC. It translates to CASSPGQTLSYNEQFF.

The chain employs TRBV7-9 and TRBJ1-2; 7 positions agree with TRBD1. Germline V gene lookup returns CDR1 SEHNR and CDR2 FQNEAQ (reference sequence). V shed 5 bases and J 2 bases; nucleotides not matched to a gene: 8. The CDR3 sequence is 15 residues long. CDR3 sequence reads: CASSHGTDLNYGYTF. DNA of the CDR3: TGTGCCAGCAGCCATGGGACAGACTTGAACTATGGCTACACCTTC.

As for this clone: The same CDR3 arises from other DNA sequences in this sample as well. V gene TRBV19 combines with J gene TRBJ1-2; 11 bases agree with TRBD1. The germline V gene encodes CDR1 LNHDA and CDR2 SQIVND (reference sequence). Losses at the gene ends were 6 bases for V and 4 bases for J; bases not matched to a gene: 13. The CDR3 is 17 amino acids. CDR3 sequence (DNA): TGTGCCAGTAGCCAATTCCGGGACAGGGGGTCCGGCTATGGCTACACCTTC. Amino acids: CASSQFRDRGSGYGYTF.

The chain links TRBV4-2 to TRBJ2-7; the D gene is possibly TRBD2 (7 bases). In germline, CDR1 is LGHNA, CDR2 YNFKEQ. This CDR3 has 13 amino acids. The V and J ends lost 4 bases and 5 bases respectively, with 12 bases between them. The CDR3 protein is CASSPGGRDEQYF. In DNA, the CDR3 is TGTGCCAGCAGCCCGGGGGGCAGAGACGAGCAGTACTTC.

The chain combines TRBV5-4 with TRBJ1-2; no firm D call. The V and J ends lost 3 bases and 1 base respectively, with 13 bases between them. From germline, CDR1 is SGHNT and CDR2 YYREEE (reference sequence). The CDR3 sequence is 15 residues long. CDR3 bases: TGTGCCAGCAGCTCGACCCTTATTGGTAACTATGGCTACACCTTC. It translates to CASSSTLIGNYGYTF.

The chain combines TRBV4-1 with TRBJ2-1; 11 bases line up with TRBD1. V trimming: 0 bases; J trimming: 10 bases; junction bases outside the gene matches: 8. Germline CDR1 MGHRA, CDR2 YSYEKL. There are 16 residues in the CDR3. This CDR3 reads CASSQEGTGGLREQFF. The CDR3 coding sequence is TGCGCCAGCAGCCAAGAAGGGACAGGGGGTCTCCGCGAGCAGTTCTTC.

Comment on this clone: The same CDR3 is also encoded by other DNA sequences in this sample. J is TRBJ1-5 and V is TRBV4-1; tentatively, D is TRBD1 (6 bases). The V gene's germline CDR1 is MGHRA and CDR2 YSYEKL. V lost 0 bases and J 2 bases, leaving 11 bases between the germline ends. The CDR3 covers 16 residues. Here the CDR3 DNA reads TGCGCCAGCAGCCAAGATGTCGGGGGCGGCAATCAGCCCCAGCATTTT. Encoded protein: CASSQDVGGGNQPQHF.

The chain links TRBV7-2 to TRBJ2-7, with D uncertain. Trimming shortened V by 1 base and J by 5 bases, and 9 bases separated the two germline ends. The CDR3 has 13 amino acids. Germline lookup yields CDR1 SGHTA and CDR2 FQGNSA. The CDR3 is CASSLGPQDEQYF. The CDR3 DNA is TGTGCCAGCAGCTTAGGGCCCCAGGACGAGCAGTACTTC.

In nucleotides, the CDR3 is TGTGCCAGCAGGGCCGGGCCCCCTGGGACAGATACGCAGTATTTT. Translated, it gives CASRAGPPGTDTQYF. The V call is TRBV6-4, the J call TRBJ2-3; D not certain. V lost 6 bases to trimming and J lost 3 bases, with 16 bases between them. The V gene's germline CDR1 is MRHNA and CDR2 SNTAGT. This CDR3 has 15 residues.

The CDR3 region has the DNA TGTGCCAGCAGAGGGTCACAAGATGGAAACACCATATATTTT. Protein sequence: CASRGSQDGNTIYF. The gene calls are TRBV2 and TRBJ1-3; D remains unclear. With 6 bases removed from V and 3 bases from J, the gap between germline ends came to 12 bases. In germline, CDR1 is SNHLY, CDR2 FYNNEI. This CDR3 is built from 14 residues.